One sample yielded the 8 T cell receptor beta chains listed below, sequenced in a study of sequential checkpoint blockade in melanoma. Documented treatment: randomized to nivolumab then ipilimumab (arm A) or the reverse (arm B). Sequenced by immunoSEQ multiplex PCR; TCRdb stores in-frame clones only, minus some. The profile shows roughly 7,000 clones, roughly 28% of them singletons. The sample consisted of tumor tissue (inferred from file names), taken from a patient given nivolumab and ipilimumab in sequence. The receptors originated from a human donor with melanoma.

The chain carries TRBV6-7 and TRBJ2-7; 9 bases map to TRBD1. TRBV6-7 is an ORF for which the function is uncertain. This CDR3 spans 13 amino acids. After removal of 6 bases from V and 6 bases from J, the junction contained 6 bases not matched to a gene. This chain's CDR3 is CASSSGQGSEQYF. The CDR3 DNA is TGTGCCAGCAGCTCCGGACAGGGGAGCGAGCAGTACTTC.

The chain combines TRBV19 with TRBJ2-5; 7 bases are a match to TRBD2. CDR1 is LNHDA and CDR2 is SQIVND in the germline V gene (reference sequence). Trimming at V came to 3 bases and at J to 1 base, leaving 5 bases not matched to a gene. The CDR3 is 15 amino acids. The CDR3 reads CASSMYLAAQETQYF. The DNA of the CDR3 is TGTGCCAGTAGTATGTACCTAGCGGCCCAAGAGACCCAGTACTTC. Looking up the rest from reference TRBV19 and TRBJ2-5 gives the full variable domain: DGGITQSPKYLFRKEGQNVTLSCEQNLNHDAMYWYRQDPGQGLRLIYYSQIVNDFQKGDIAEGYSVSREKKESFPLTVTSAQKNPTAFYLCASSMYLAAQETQYFGPGTRLLVL.

The rearrangement links TRBV6-8 to TRBJ1-1; D gene ambiguous. The V and J ends lost 4 bases and 2 bases respectively, with 14 bases between them. This CDR3 comprises 15 residues. Germline CDR1 MNHGY, CDR2 SAAAGT. The CDR3 DNA sequence: TGTGCCAGCAGTTTGGAGGGTGGCCATAACACTGAAGCTTTCTTT. Translation gives CASSLEGGHNTEAFF.

This clone was detected only a few times. The chain recombines TRBV6-8 with TRBJ2-3, with D possibly being TRBD1 (6 bases). The CDR3 length is 16 residues. The V end lost 7 bases, the J end lost 2 bases, and 19 bases lay between the germline ends. Germline assignment: CDR1 MNHGY and CDR2 SAAAGT. CDR3 sequence: CASNLLGAPSTDTQYF. DNA of the CDR3: TGTGCCAGCAACCTCCTGGGGGCCCCCTCCACAGATACGCAGTATTTT.

The chain combines TRBV6-8 with TRBJ1-1; 8 positions agree with TRBD1. J gave up 0 bases and V 6 bases, and 3 bases lay outside the gene matches. The CDR3 runs to 14 residues. CDR1 MNHGY and CDR2 SAAAGT come from the germline V gene. The CDR3 protein is CASRDRVMNTEAFF. The CDR3, as DNA: TGTGCCAGCAGGGACAGGGTCATGAACACTGAAGCTTTCTTT.

The rearrangement joins TRBV6-8 to TRBJ2-2; unclear D gene. V lost 5 bases and J 6 bases, leaving 10 bases between the germline ends. CDR1 is MNHGY, CDR2 SAAAGT, per germline. CDR3 size: 13 residues. The CDR3 bases are TGTGCCAGCAGTACAACTTCGGCCGGGGAGCTGTTTTTT. Translating gives CASSTTSAGELFF.

CDR3 sequence reads: CSGGGQIGAGELFF. The DNA for the CDR3 is TGCAGCGGAGGGGGTCAGATCGGGGCCGGGGAGCTGTTTTTT. The V gene is TRBV29-1, the J gene TRBJ2-2; the D gene is possibly TRBD1 (6 bases). Germline CDR1 reads SQVTM; CDR2 reads ANQGSEA. V was cut by 7 bases and J by 6 bases, with 18 bases left in between. There are 14 residues in the CDR3.

The CDR3 sequence is CASSPYLGNTGELFF. Written as DNA, the CDR3 is TGTGCCAGCTCACCCTATCTGGGGAACACCGGGGAGCTGTTTTTT. The chain uses TRBV18 and TRBJ2-2; no firm D call. The CDR3 extends over 15 amino acids. Germline CDR1 and CDR2: KGHSH and LQKENI. Trimming left V 3 bases short and J 1 base short, with 9 bases between.